These T cell receptor beta chains were read from a single sample in a study of blood T cell repertoires in COVID-19. This table comes from immunoSEQ multiplex PCR, and its TCRdb copy is limited to in-frame clones, with some not included. The sample holds over 100,000 clones, roughly 89% seen once. Input material: peripheral blood. The receptors come from a man aged 55 to 70 with COVID-19, enrolled during active disease. The CDR3 runs from the conserved cysteine through the conserved F or W. D genes are given only for firm matches. Clone size is not always given. Where it is, it says once, few, many or a class for expanded clones.

j_call	cdr3_length	v_call	clone_size	d_call	cdr3_aa	cdr3_nt
TRBJ1-6	15	TRBV11-2	once	NA	CASSLGAAYNSPLHF	TGTGCCAGCAGCTTAGGGGCAGCCTATAATTCACCCCTCCACTTT
TRBJ2-7	13	TRBV28	NA	TRBD1	CASGSGQGGEQYF	TGTGCCAGCGGGTCCGGACAGGGTGGCGAGCAGTACTTC
TRBJ2-1	12	TRBV7-2	NA	NA	CASSLYSGEQFF	TGTGCCAGCAGCTTATATTCGGGTGAGCAGTTCTTC
TRBJ1-2	14	TRBV7-3	NA	NA	CASSLNPGGGGYTF	TGTGCCAGCAGCTTAAACCCCGGGGGGGGTGGCTACACCTTC
TRBJ2-3	15	TRBV19	once	NA	CASSSGVPYTDTQYF	TGTGCCAGTAGCTCAGGGGTCCCCTACACAGATACGCAGTATTTT
TRBJ1-6	14	TRBV27	NA	NA	CASSWLQGNSPLHF	TGTGCCAGCAGTTGGTTACAGGGAAATTCACCCCTCCACTTT
TRBJ1-4	13	TRBV7-9	NA	TRBD1	CAAEGTVGEKLFF	TGTGCCGCGGAGGGGACAGTTGGTGAAAAACTGTTTTTT
TRBJ2-3	13	TRBV27	NA	NA	CASSLLGVDTQYF	TGTGCCAGCAGTTTACTCGGGGTAGATACGCAGTATTTT
TRBJ1-1	14	TRBV30	NA	NA	CAWGRPGGYTEAFF	TGTGCCTGGGGACGCCCTGGCGGTTACACTGAAGCTTTCTTT
TRBJ2-5	15	TRBV19	NA	NA	CASSPTGGRRETQYF	TGTGCCAGTAGCCCTACCGGGGGGCGAAGGGAGACCCAGTACTTC
TRBJ1-1	17	TRBV27	few	TRBD1	CASSPLTGDGLNTEAFF	TGTGCCAGCAGTCCATTGACAGGGGATGGCTTGAACACTGAAGCTTTCTTT
TRBJ2-5	12	TRBV18	NA	NA	CASSPSQETQYF	TGTGCCAGCTCACCCTCCCAAGAGACCCAGTACTTC
TRBJ2-2	15	TRBV11-1	NA	NA	CASSFGRSDTGELFF	TGTGCCAGCAGCTTTGGGAGATCGGACACCGGGGAGCTGTTTTTT
TRBJ2-7	15	TRBV11-2	NA	NA	CASSLGRGSPYEQYF	TGTGCCAGCAGCTTAGGTCGGGGGAGCCCCTACGAGCAGTACTTC
TRBJ2-5	14	TRBV9	once	TRBD2	CASSVGGEGETQYF	TGTGCCAGCAGCGTAGGTGGGGAGGGTGAGACCCAGTACTTC
TRBJ1-5	18	TRBV7-8	NA	NA	CASSLARGGIITSQPQHF	TGTGCCAGCAGCTTAGCCCGGGGGGGGATTATCACTAGTCAGCCCCAGCATTTT
TRBJ1-4	15	TRBV5-1	NA	NA	CASSLDTVTNEKLFF	TGCGCCAGCAGCTTGGATACGGTAACTAATGAAAAACTGTTTTTT
TRBJ1-5	16	TRBV2	NA	NA	CASSLAQGYSNQPQHF	TGTGCCAGCAGCTTGGCCCAGGGCTATAGCAATCAGCCCCAGCATTTT
TRBJ2-6	16	TRBV9	NA	TRBD1	CASTQGAPTGANVLTF	TGTGCCAGCACACAGGGGGCACCGACTGGGGCCAACGTCCTGACTTTC
TRBJ2-7	14	TRBV5-1	NA	NA	CASSLAVAEGEQYF	TGCGCCAGCAGCTTGGCCGTCGCCGAGGGCGAGCAGTACTTC
TRBJ2-7	13	TRBV10-1	NA	NA	CASSSRPAGEQYF	TGCGCCAGCAGTAGCCGGCCCGCAGGCGAGCAGTACTTC
TRBJ2-7	15	TRBV3-1/TRBV3-2	NA	TRBD1	CASSHARDSSYEQYF	TGTGCCAGCAGCCATGCAAGGGACAGCTCCTACGAGCAGTACTTC
TRBJ2-3	17	TRBV3-1/TRBV3-2	NA	TRBD1	CASSPLGGPDYTDTQYF	TGTGCCAGCAGTCCCCTAGGGGGCCCTGACTACACAGATACGCAGTATTTT
TRBJ2-7	14	TRBV3-1/TRBV3-2	few	NA	CASSPRTFSYEQYF	TGTGCCAGCAGCCCCCGGACTTTCTCCTACGAGCAGTACTTC
TRBJ2-7	16	TRBV9	once	NA	CASSVRVDSSSYEQYF	TGTGCCAGCAGCGTAAGGGTAGACAGCAGCTCCTACGAGCAGTACTTC
TRBJ2-1	14	TRBV5-1	NA	TRBD1	CASINRGLDNEQFF	TGCGCCAGCATCAACAGGGGGCTTGACAATGAGCAGTTCTTC
TRBJ1-1	12	TRBV6-5	NA	NA	CASRSGLTEAFF	TGTGCCAGCAGATCAGGGTTGACTGAAGCTTTCTTT
TRBJ2-7	13	TRBV6-1	NA	NA	CASSETVSYEQYF	TGTGCCAGCAGTGAGACAGTATCCTACGAGCAGTACTTC
TRBJ2-2	16	TRBV7-2	NA	TRBD2	CASSFPAGVRAGELFF	TGTGCCAGCAGCTTCCCAGCGGGGGTTAGGGCCGGGGAGCTGTTTTTT
TRBJ1-4	17	TRBV21-1	NA	NA	CASSTWGWGTRGEKLFF	NA
TRBJ2-7	12	TRBV5-6	few	NA	CASSFGGDRQYF	TGTGCCAGCAGCTTTGGAGGGGATCGGCAGTACTTC
TRBJ2-5	17	TRBV2	once	NA	CASSKRDRRSYQETQYF	TGTGCCAGCAGTAAGCGGGACAGGCGATCGTACCAAGAGACCCAGTACTTC
TRBJ2-2	15	TRBV5-8	NA	TRBD1	CASSRGQGPTGELFF	TGTGCCAGCAGCCGCGGACAGGGCCCCACCGGGGAGCTGTTTTTT
TRBJ2-7	12	TRBV3-1/TRBV3-2	NA	NA	CASSQGSTEQYF	TGTGCCAGCAGCCAAGGAAGCACGGAGCAGTACTTC
TRBJ2-2	15	TRBV5-4	NA	NA	CASSLRSARTGELFF	TGTGCCAGCAGCTTGAGGTCGGCGAGGACCGGGGAGCTGTTTTTT
TRBJ1-1	14	TRBV6-5	NA	NA	CASSYTGRNTEAFF	TGTGCCAGCAGTTACACAGGCCGGAACACTGAAGCTTTCTTT